This T cell receptor (beta chain) was captured in a study of T cell responses to AZD1222 COVID-19 vaccine. The study, taken as a whole, reports: Reports say nearly half of spike-specific TCRs go after unmutated variant regions. Researchers report vaccine-associated CD4 TCRs spanning spike, with dominance at 160-218 and 743-854. The sample set comprised mostly white British donors with more females, and clonal diversity was possibly underestimated.

Repertoires were generated with immunoSEQ multiplex PCR, while TCRdb's copy carries only in-frame clones and drops some. The sample contains about 130,000 clones, roughly 89% of which appear only once. Pooling was applied to second doses at about 4 or about 12 weeks. The V gene's germline CDR1 is SGHKS and CDR2 YYEKEE (reference sequence). V shed 7 bases and J shed 4 bases, with 12 bases lying between them. CDR3 length equals 12 residues. A word on this clone: What it binds is not known.

The rearrangement joins TRBV5-5 to TRBJ2-7, with D possibly matching TRBD1 (6 bases). Here the sequenced sample was peripheral blood, taken 28 days after the second AZD1222 dose. The receptor was isolated from an adult who received the AZD1222 COVID-19 vaccine. CDR3 sequence (DNA): TGTGCCAGCTCTCGGGACACATACGAGCAGTACTTC. Translating gives CASSRDTYEQYF.